The clone carrying this T cell receptor (beta chain) was detected many times. These data belong to a study of T cells in Graves' hyperthyroidism and ophthalmopathy. The CDR3 regions of TCR beta were amplified from RNA transcripts. In the first-round RT-PCR of the TCR CDR3, the HTBI primer set was used. Via MiXCR, TCRdb re-called the multiplex PCR reads, giving one row per CDR3 protein. The sample consists of 350,000 or so distinct CDR3 sequences, about a sixth of them appearing once. Germline-derived CDR1 and CDR2 are MNHEY and SMNVEV (reference sequence). The V end was cut by 5 bases, the J end by 4 bases, with 9 bases between. The CDR3 covers 13 residues.

Sequenced: blood. This chain uses TRBV27 with TRBJ1-5; D unclear. The sequence came from a middle-aged woman with Graves' ophthalmopathy. In nucleotides, the CDR3 is TGTGCCAGCAGTCTAGCGATAAATCAGCCCCAGCATTTT. Its protein is CASSLAINQPQHF.